This entry describes one TCR beta chain. This sample was taken from a study of ipilimumab plus nivolumab after autologous stem cell transplantation. Study details: Typical patient got roughly 5 ipilimumab doses and about eight nivolumab doses (median).

Profiling relied on immunoSEQ multiplex PCR, and the TCRdb table lists in-frame clones only, not all of them. Found here are thousands of clones, more than 80% of them singletons; the top ten hold approximately 1.7%. Germline CDR1 reads MDHEN; CDR2 reads SYDVKM. V was trimmed by 3 bases and J by 0 bases, leaving 6 bases between them. This CDR3 comprises 14 residues. Patients got ipilimumab 1 mg/kg beginning 14 to 28 days post-transplant. Dosing: nivolumab 3 mg/kg IV, weeks 1, 4, 7, 10, then every two weeks to week 26. Sequenced material: PBMCs, taken in a trial of ipilimumab plus nivolumab as post-transplant consolidation. This rearrangement joins TRBV28 to TRBJ1-5; the D is unclear. This receptor was obtained from a male donor with primary mediastinal lymphoma. The CDR3 coding sequence is TGTGCCAGCAGTTTCCAGAGTAGCAATCAGCCCCAGCATTTT. Protein product: CASSFQSSNQPQHF.